This T cell receptor beta chain was recovered during a study of T cells in Graves' hyperthyroidism and ophthalmopathy. The CDR3 has 14 residues. Germline lookup yields CDR1 MNHEY and CDR2 SMNVEV (reference sequence). With 8 bases clipped from V and 7 bases from J, the junction kept 5 bases outside the gene matches. Researchers took RNA transcripts and amplified the TCR beta CDR3 regions from them. The HTBI primer set drove a first-round RT-PCR of the TCR CDR3. TCRdb used MiXCR to reprocess the multiplex PCR reads, holding one entry per CDR3 protein. The profile covers more than 500,000 distinct CDR3 sequences, with roughly a sixth appearing a single time and about 29% taken by the ten largest.

This sequence was found in a woman aged 30 to 39 with Graves' ophthalmopathy. The genes are TRBV27 and TRBJ2-2; TRBD1 aligns across 12 bases. Material for sequencing was blood. CDR3 nucleotides: TGTGCCAGCCGGGGACAGGGGGCTGGCGGGGAGCTGTTTTTT. As protein: CASRGQGAGGELFF.